This T cell receptor beta chain appears in the sequencing data of a study of blood T cells in healthy people across ages. Primers used in a second PCR of about 6 to 11 cycles were a sample-barcoded 5' primer and a J-beta primer mix. Tagging of each cDNA molecule was performed by a template-switch adaptor with 12 random nucleotides. TCRdb re-called the 5' RACE reads through MiXCR, storing one row per CDR3 protein. The sample includes about 680,000 distinct CDR3 sequences, approximately 50% seen only once; the top ten take around a third. Germline V gene lookup returns CDR1 SEHNR and CDR2 FQNEAQ (reference sequence). V was cut by 5 bases and J by 2 bases, with 6 bases left in between. The length of the CDR3 is 13 residues. The table lists this clonotype with a few counts. Each of the donors had around 10 milliliters of peripheral blood drawn into EDTA-treated Vacutainer tubes. Total RNA was extracted at no less than 6 micrograms per sample.

The sequenced material came from blood. The chain combines TRBV7-9 with TRBJ1-4; no firm D call. The sequence was obtained from a woman aged 60-75 years in good health. CDR3 in amino acids: CASSANTNEKLFF. The CDR3, as DNA: TGTGCCAGCAGCGCGAATACTAATGAAAAACTGTTTTTT.